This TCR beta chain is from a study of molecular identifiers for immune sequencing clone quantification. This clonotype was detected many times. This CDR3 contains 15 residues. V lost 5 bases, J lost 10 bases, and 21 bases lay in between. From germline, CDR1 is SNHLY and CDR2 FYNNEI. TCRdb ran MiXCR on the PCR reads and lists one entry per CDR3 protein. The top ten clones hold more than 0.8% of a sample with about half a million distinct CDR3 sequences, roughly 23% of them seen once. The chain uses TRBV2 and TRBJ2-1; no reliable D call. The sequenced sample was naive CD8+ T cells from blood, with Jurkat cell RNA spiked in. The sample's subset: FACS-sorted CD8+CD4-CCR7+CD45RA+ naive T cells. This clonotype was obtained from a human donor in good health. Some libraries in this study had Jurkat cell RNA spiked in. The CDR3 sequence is CASSSTHSKTREQFF. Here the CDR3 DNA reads TGTGCCAGCAGTTCAACCCACTCCAAGACGAGGGAGCAGTTCTTC.